The clone carrying this TCR beta chain was found many times. Its antigen is undetermined. Individual cDNA molecules were tagged with unique molecular identifiers, the study reported. One entry per CDR3 protein results from TCRdb running MiXCR on the 5' RACE reads. The sample holds fewer than 30,000 distinct CDR3 sequences; around 5% are singletons and the top ten take roughly 4.4%. Deletions cut 2 bases from V and 4 bases from J, with 13 bases between. Looked up from germline, CDR1 is SGHRS and CDR2 is YFSETQ. The CDR3 contains 15 residues. The data derive from a study of early T cells in non-severe SARS-CoV-2 infection. For the study at large: Bulk RNA from unsorted whole blood was sequenced; chains were unpaired.

Findings and limits, study-wide: Matching results from VDJdb favored anti-spike CD8 responses, leaving private and CD4 specificities undetected.

The sequenced sample was whole blood. The V gene is TRBV5-1, the J gene TRBJ2-1, with a tentative D call TRBD2 (6 bases). This clonotype was sampled from an adult who was a healthcare worker with PCR-confirmed SARS-CoV-2 infection or an uninfected control (not recorded which). The CDR3 reads CASSFGGMGYNEQFF. The CDR3 DNA is TGCGCCAGCAGCTTCGGGGGAATGGGGTACAATGAGCAGTTCTTC.